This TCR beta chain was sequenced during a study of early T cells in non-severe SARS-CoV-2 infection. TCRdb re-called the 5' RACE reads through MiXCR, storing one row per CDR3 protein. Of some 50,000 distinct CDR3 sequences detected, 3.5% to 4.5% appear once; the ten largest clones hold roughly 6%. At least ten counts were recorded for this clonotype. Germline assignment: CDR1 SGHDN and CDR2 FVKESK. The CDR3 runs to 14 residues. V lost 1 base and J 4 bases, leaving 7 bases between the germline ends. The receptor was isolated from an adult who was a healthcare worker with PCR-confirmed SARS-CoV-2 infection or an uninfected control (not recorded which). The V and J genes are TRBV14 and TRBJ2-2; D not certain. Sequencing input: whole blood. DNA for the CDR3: TGTGCCAGCAGCCAAGTGGCCTCCACCGGGGAGCTGTTTTTT. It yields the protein CASSQVASTGELFF. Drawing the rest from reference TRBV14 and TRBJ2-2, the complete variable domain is EAGVTQFPSHSVIEKGQTVTLRCDPISGHDNLYWYRRVMGKEIKFLLHFVKESKQDESGMPNNRFLAERTGGTYSTLKVQPAELEDSGVYFCASSQVASTGELFFGEGSRLTVL.